This entry concerns a single T cell receptor (beta chain). Antigen specificity is unknown. The V gene's germline CDR1 is MNHNY and CDR2 SVGAGI (reference sequence). The CDR3 extends over 13 amino acids. No DNA accompanies this entry. The approximately eleven donors had active juvenile idiopathic arthritis, with 3 polyarticular and 8 oligoarticular cases. This sample was included in a study of synovial regulatory T cells in juvenile arthritis. Broader study findings: Compared with other blood Treg cells, inflammation-associated Treg cells had reduced TCR diversity.

Only in-frame clones appear in the TCRdb table, and some are missing; sequencing was by immunoSEQ multiplex PCR. The sample includes about 9,900 clones. This sequence joins TRBV6-6 and TRBJ2-7; absent DNA, TCRdb's TRBD1 call cannot be checked. This receptor was taken from a donor between 2 and 29 years old with juvenile idiopathic arthritis. Sequencing was carried out using Treg cells from blood. Subset noted: HLA-DR+ inflammation-associated blood Treg cells. The CDR3 loop reads CASSGTGVNEQYF.